The entry below describes one TCR beta chain. Its antigen is undetermined. This sample stems from a study of beta chain features in type 1 diabetes. For the study at large: Cell yields, age and gender were similar between patients and healthy donors. Study-level results: Among all four CD4+ subsets, Type 1 diabetes patients had TCRB CDR3s that were moderately but significantly shorter.

This CDR3 spans 17 amino acids. V gave up 6 bases and J gave up 6 bases, with 26 bases separating them. Germline lookup yields CDR1 SGHRS and CDR2 YFSETQ. Expressed TCRB transcripts were sequenced because the isolated RNA had all been reverse transcribed beforehand. The method was immunoSEQ multiplex PCR; TCRdb's version includes in-frame clones alone and lacks a portion of them. The sample lists around 250,000 clones; 11% to 15% were seen once. Input material: naive CD4+ T cells from blood. The clonotype was recovered from a man aged 25-45 years with type 1 diabetes. V and J are TRBV5-1 and TRBJ2-3, with D possibly being TRBD2 (5 bases). In DNA form, the CDR3 reads TGCGCCAGCACCCGACACGACTCGACTAAGTTTGGGGATACGCAGTATTTT. Protein: CASTRHDSTKFGDTQYF.